A selection of T cell receptor beta chains follows, all from one sample in a study of human T cells and chemical hapten exposure. TCRdb used MiXCR to reprocess the RACE reads, holding one entry per CDR3 protein. The repertoire holds over 300,000 distinct CDR3 sequences, with more than 4.5% as singletons. Source: whole blood, taken in connection with sensitization to the hapten diphenylcyclopropenone (DPC). The receptors stem from a woman between 50 and 59 years old with alopecia areata. Some clones in this sample may be carry-over from other donors' samples. Each CDR3 is given without its conserved first and last residue.

v_call: TRBV20-1; cdr3_aa: SVKSLAKNIQY
v_call: TRBV12-3/TRBV12-4; cdr3_aa: ASSLQGRGYETQY
v_call: TRBV14; cdr3_aa: ASSQESRTRKVEQF
v_call: TRBV2; cdr3_aa: ASSEALGGDYGYT
v_call: TRBV7-3; cdr3_aa: ASSRDRQMNTGELF
v_call: TRBV29-1; cdr3_aa: SVAGADTQY
v_call: TRBV5-1; cdr3_aa: ASSQEEGRNEQF
v_call: TRBV7-6; cdr3_aa: ASSLPGQGQDTQY
v_call: TRBV6-2/TRBV6-3; cdr3_aa: AIEPAGREQPQH
v_call: TRBV20-1; cdr3_aa: SARDPGGSNQPQH
v_call: TRBV25-1; cdr3_aa: ASTLTGSNYGYT
v_call: TRBV19; cdr3_aa: ASTPPGYQPQH
v_call: TRBV6-6; cdr3_aa: ASSLTGATGELF
v_call: TRBV20-1; cdr3_aa: SARDLRGFSQPQH
v_call: TRBV12-3/TRBV12-4; cdr3_aa: ASSFREPGGNQPQH
v_call: TRBV29-1; cdr3_aa: SVAASGGNTDTQY
v_call: TRBV27; cdr3_aa: ASGGYYEQY
v_call: TRBV28; cdr3_aa: ASSSPAGTDTQY
v_call: TRBV3-1; cdr3_aa: ASSRRDRSSPLH
v_call: TRBV6-6; cdr3_aa: ASSRSTGDEF
v_call: TRBV5-1; cdr3_aa: ASSSSGGAQETQY
v_call: TRBV28; cdr3_aa: AIETGGFGSNQPQH
v_call: TRBV11-2; cdr3_aa: ASSSRQGSNTGELF
v_call: TRBV10-3; cdr3_aa: AISESREQF
v_call: TRBV29-1; cdr3_aa: SVEDWGKRNTIY
v_call: TRBV2; cdr3_aa: ASSQARSEETQY
v_call: TRBV10-1; cdr3_aa: ASSERPSGRAPAGELF
v_call: TRBV29-1; cdr3_aa: SVRGQNYGYT
v_call: TRBV12-3/TRBV12-4; cdr3_aa: ASSPEGEQF
v_call: TRBV20-1; cdr3_aa: SADRANSEAF
v_call: TRBV19; cdr3_aa: ASSIDIRVQAGQY
v_call: TRBV2; cdr3_aa: ASSELGRIWHSNQPQH
v_call: TRBV5-1; cdr3_aa: ASSFSRGHRADTQY
v_call: TRBV6-5; cdr3_aa: ASSPWATGTDTQY
v_call: TRBV28; cdr3_aa: ASSLQQGGNEQF
v_call: TRBV7-2; cdr3_aa: ASSLVATGQSTDTQY
v_call: TRBV5-1; cdr3_aa: ASSLLDSDTQY
v_call: TRBV4-1; cdr3_aa: ASSQVPVGRDEQY
v_call: TRBV29-1; cdr3_aa: SVEGQSSWQY
v_call: TRBV5-1; cdr3_aa: ASSLGGTGDQPQH
v_call: TRBV6-2/TRBV6-3; cdr3_aa: ASSYWRGSGANVLT
v_call: TRBV7-2; cdr3_aa: ASSLAPTRGLDTQY
v_call: TRBV27; cdr3_aa: ASSSEQGAEQY
v_call: TRBV28; cdr3_aa: ASRGVLNSPLH
v_call: TRBV5-1; cdr3_aa: ASKTAGGTETQY
v_call: TRBV20-1; cdr3_aa: SARASGSKETQY
v_call: TRBV3-1; cdr3_aa: ASSPMALAQVTGELF
v_call: TRBV5-5; cdr3_aa: ASSLGTLYYEQY
v_call: TRBV27; cdr3_aa: ASSLGQGLGQPQH
v_call: TRBV11-3; cdr3_aa: ASSPSTGTQYEQY
v_call: TRBV27; cdr3_aa: ASGPSHRGFTDIQY
v_call: TRBV28; cdr3_aa: ASSLLSGYEQY
v_call: TRBV21-1; cdr3_aa: ASSNGHQNQPQH
v_call: TRBV5-6; cdr3_aa: ASSPYWGSSYNEQF
v_call: TRBV6-6; cdr3_aa: ASSYRTVLGADTQY
v_call: TRBV5-1; cdr3_aa: ASSPGLAAGELF